The 20 T cell receptor beta chains below were found in one sample sequenced in a study of blood T cell repertoires in COVID-19. Clones were sequenced by immunoSEQ multiplex PCR, and TCRdb holds only the in-frame ones, with some missing. This sample has more than 95,000 clones, with roughly 83% found just once. Sample: peripheral blood. The receptors originated from a human donor in a cohort sampled during active COVID-19.

The chain uses TRBV7-8 and TRBJ1-3, with a possible D match to TRBD1 (6 bases). From germline, CDR1 is SGHVS and CDR2 FQNEAQ. Trimming removed 5 bases from V and 7 bases from J, with 9 bases in between. The CDR3 length is 12 residues. CDR3 residues: CASSPQGNTIYF. CDR3 bases: TGTGCCAGCAGCCCTCAGGGGAACACCATATATTTT.

The V call is TRBV9, the J call TRBJ1-1, with 7 positions matching TRBD1. The J segment lost 3 bases and the V segment lost 4 bases, leaving 12 bases of the junction unmatched. Germline V CDR1 and CDR2: SGDLS, YYNGEE. CDR3 length equals 16 residues. This CDR3 reads CASSSHRTGLDTEAFF. The CDR3 DNA reads TGTGCCAGCAGCTCACACAGGACAGGTCTGGACACTGAAGCTTTCTTT.

The chain couples TRBV7-7 to TRBJ2-2; tentatively, D is TRBD2 (5 bases). CDR3 length: 15 amino acids. V lost 0 bases, J lost 4 bases, and 9 bases lay in between. Germline V gene data show CDR1 as SSHAT and CDR2 as FNYEAQ (reference sequence). CDR3 sequence reads: CASSLAGDLTGELFF. The CDR3 DNA sequence: TGTGCCAGCAGCTTAGCGGGAGACCTCACCGGGGAGCTGTTTTTT.

The chain has TRBV4-1 and TRBJ1-1, with D maybe TRBD1 (6 bases). The CDR3 runs to 13 residues. V gave up 0 bases and J gave up 13 bases, with 15 bases separating them. From germline, CDR1 is MGHRA and CDR2 YSYEKL. The CDR3 here is CASSQERGSTGFF. The CDR3 DNA sequence: TGCGCCAGCAGCCAAGAAAGGGGGTCCACAGGTTTCTTT.

This clone was seen only a few times. The chain is built from TRBV28 and TRBJ1-2; D may be TRBD1 (5 bases). V was clipped by 2 bases and J by 1 base, with 8 bases between them. The CDR3 covers 14 residues. Germline V CDR1 and CDR2: MDHEN, SYDVKM. The CDR3 nucleotides are TGTGCCAGCAGTTTAGCAGGACATAACTATGGCTACACCTTC. Its protein product is CASSLAGHNYGYTF.

In its sample, this clone was seen once. The chain couples TRBV4-2 to TRBJ2-6; D remains unclear. V was shortened by 1 base and J by 4 bases, with 8 bases between the two germline ends. Germline-derived CDR1 and CDR2 are LGHNA and YNFKEQ. The CDR3 extends over 15 amino acids. The CDR3 nucleotides are TGTGCCAGCAGCCAAGCCGCGGTGGGGGCCAACGTCCTGACTTTC. It specifies CASSQAAVGANVLTF.

This clone was detected a few times. The chain couples TRBV15 to TRBJ2-1; D possibly corresponds to TRBD1 (5 bases). This CDR3 has 16 amino acids. Trimming took off 3 bases at V and 6 bases at J, with 18 bases between the two ends. Germline V gene sequence: CDR1 LNHNV, CDR2 YYDKDF (reference sequence). The CDR3 region has the DNA TGTGCCACCAGCAGCCGGCAGGGAAATCACCCCAATGAGCAGTTCTTC. Translated: CATSSRQGNHPNEQFF.

V is TRBV11-3 and J is TRBJ2-1; TRBD2 agrees at 7 bases. The CDR3 consists of 14 residues. V lost 8 bases and J lost 2; bases outside the gene matches: 6. The germline CDR1 and CDR2 sequences are SGHNT and YENEEA. CDR3 coding DNA: TGTGCCAGCCAAAAAGGGACTACCTACAATGAGCAGTTCTTC. Residues: CASQKGTTYNEQFF.

The chain is built from TRBV11-2 and TRBJ2-4; TRBD1 matches 8 bases. The CDR3 runs to 14 residues. Losses at the gene ends were 5 bases for V and 7 bases for J; bases not matched to a gene: 7. The V gene's germline CDR1 is SGHAT and CDR2 FQNNGV. CDR3: CASSPWTGLNIQYF. The CDR3 DNA is TGTGCCAGCAGCCCATGGACAGGGTTGAACATTCAGTACTTC.

The CDR3 region is CASSLNSGSVEQYF. CDR3 coding DNA: TGTGCCAGCAGCTTAAACAGCGGGAGCGTCGAGCAGTACTTC. The rearrangement links TRBV7-6 to TRBJ2-7; 8 nucleotides align to TRBD2. This CDR3 is 14 amino acids long. In germline, CDR1 is SGHVS, CDR2 FNYEAQ. V was clipped by 2 bases and J by 6 bases; unmatched bases: 6.

This clone appeared a few times. The rearrangement joins TRBV6-2 or TRBV6-3 to TRBJ1-6; TRBD1 matches at 9 bases. Germline CDR1 MNHEY, CDR2 SVGEGT. The CDR3 consists of 18 residues. Trimming took 6 bases from V and 4 from J; bases not matched to a gene: 13. This chain's CDR3 is CASRPEPGTGMYNSPLHF. The CDR3 nucleotides are TGTGCCAGCAGACCTGAACCTGGGACAGGGATGTATAATTCACCCCTCCACTTT.

The gene calls are TRBV10-1 and TRBJ2-1; 12 nucleotides line up with TRBD2. The ends lost 4 bases at V and 8 bases at J; junction bases unmatched: 6. Germline-derived CDR1 and CDR2 are WNHNN and SYGVQD (reference sequence). The CDR3 totals 15 residues. CDR3 coding DNA: TGCGCCAGCAGTGGACTAGCGGGAGTCTCCTATGAGCAGTTCTTC. Its translation is CASSGLAGVSYEQFF.

This clone was found a few times. The chain employs TRBV7-9 and TRBJ1-1; 9 positions agree with TRBD1. This CDR3 spans 15 amino acids. Germline V gene sequence: CDR1 SEHNR, CDR2 FQNEAQ (reference sequence). J lost 0 bases, V lost 6 bases, and 5 bases had no gene match. The CDR3 DNA reads TGTGCCAGCAGAGAACAGGGGGCTCTGAACACTGAAGCTTTCTTT. Residues: CASREQGALNTEAFF.

This sequence joins TRBV25-1 and TRBJ1-2; D is uncertain. Germline-derived CDR1 and CDR2 are MGHDK and SYGVNS. V was pared by 8 bases and J by 2 bases, with 6 bases between. The CDR3 is made up of 11 amino acids. The CDR3 spells CASGENYGYTF. CDR3 DNA sequence: TGTGCCAGCGGAGAGAACTATGGCTACACCTTC.

This chain links TRBV3-1 (or the pseudogene TRBV3-2) with TRBJ2-7, with D maybe TRBD2 (6 bases). CDR3 length: 15 amino acids. The ends were cut back, 4 bases at V and 3 bases at J, with 16 bases in the middle. Per the germline V gene, CDR1 is LGHDT and CDR2 is YNNKEL (reference sequence). This CDR3 is CASSPPGSMVYEQYF. CDR3 bases: TGTGCCAGCAGCCCCCCCGGGAGTATGGTCTACGAGCAGTACTTC.

The CDR3 region has the DNA TGTGCCAGCAGTTCCGGGACAGGGACGGACGAGCAGTACTTC. It codes for CASSSGTGTDEQYF. V and J are TRBV27 and TRBJ2-7, with 9 bases fitting TRBD1. The CDR3 sequence is 14 residues long. CDR1 is MNHEY and CDR2 is SMNVEV in the germline V gene (reference sequence). V was pared by 4 bases and J by 5 bases, with 6 bases of the junction left unmatched.

This clone was observed a handful of times. This chain connects TRBV10-3 to TRBJ1-1; D possibly corresponds to TRBD1 (5 bases). Looked up from germline, CDR1 is ENHRY and CDR2 is SYGVKD. The CDR3 has 13 amino acids. Trimming took 2 bases from V and 1 from J, leaving 5 bases between them. This CDR3 is CAISEGQNTEAFF. In DNA form, the CDR3 reads TGTGCCATCAGTGAGGGACAGAACACTGAAGCTTTCTTT.

This sequence joins TRBV4-3 and TRBJ2-5; 8 bases match TRBD1. The CDR3 sequence is 16 residues long. Germline V lookup: CDR1 LGHNA, CDR2 YSLEER. V lost 2 bases, J lost 4 bases, and 9 bases stayed unmatched. The DNA for the CDR3 is TGCGCCAGCAGCCAAAGGTTTGGACAGGGCCCAGAGACCCAGTACTTC. Its translation: CASSQRFGQGPETQYF.

This clone is a singleton in its sample. The J gene is TRBJ2-1, the V gene TRBV9, with D unclear. The germline V gene has CDR1 SGDLS and CDR2 YYNGEE. The V gene lost 4 bases and the J gene lost 6 bases, with 11 bases spanning the gap. This CDR3 region has 13 residues. The DNA of the CDR3 is TGTGCCAGCAGCCCAGTCCTTTTCAATGAGCAGTTCTTC. Translated, it gives CASSPVLFNEQFF.

The V and J genes are TRBV6-2 or TRBV6-3 and TRBJ2-1; possible D gene TRBD1, 5 bases. In germline, CDR1 is MNHEY, CDR2 SVGEGT. The V end lost 2 bases, the J end lost 8 bases, and 25 bases lay between the germline ends. This CDR3 is built from 18 residues. The CDR3 loop reads CASSYTRTLMGPQDEQFF. CDR3 coding DNA: TGTGCCAGCAGTTACACAAGGACCCTTATGGGGCCCCAGGATGAGCAGTTCTTC.